The 8 T cell receptor beta chains below were found in one sample sequenced in a study of beta chain features in type 1 diabetes. Study outcomes and limitations: All four CD4+ subsets of Type 1 diabetes patients contained TCRB CDR3s that were moderately but significantly shorter.

Expressed TCRB transcripts were sequenced, since all the RNA that had been isolated was reverse transcribed. This table comes from immunoSEQ multiplex PCR, and its TCRdb copy is limited to in-frame clones, with some not included. The sample has some 350,000 clones, about 10% seen once. These TCRs are of unknown antigen specificity. The specimen was central memory CD4+ T cells from blood. These TCRs come from a man younger than 40 with type 1 diabetes.

This rearrangement joins TRBV5-8 to TRBJ1-2; no clear D. The CDR3 sequence is 14 residues long. Trimming cost V 1 base and J 4 bases, with 11 bases left between them. Germline loops: CDR1 SGHTS, CDR2 YDEGEE. The CDR3 is CASSLWASVYGYTF. As DNA, the CDR3 is TGTGCCAGCAGCTTGTGGGCTTCTGTCTATGGCTACACCTTC.

This chain uses TRBV28 with TRBJ1-2; no reliable D call. CDR1 and CDR2 (germline): MDHEN, SYDVKM. CDR3 length equals 12 residues. The ends were cut back, 4 bases at V and 3 bases at J, with 6 bases in the middle. CDR3 nucleotide sequence: TGTGCCAGCAGTTACCTATACTATGGCTACACCTTC. Its translation: CASSYLYYGYTF.

The rearrangement joins TRBV7-9 to TRBJ2-2; 9 positions match TRBD1. This CDR3 has 16 residues. CDR1 and CDR2 from the germline V gene are SEHNR and FQNEAQ (reference sequence). The V segment lost 2 bases and the J segment 4 bases; nucleotides outside the gene matches: 5. DNA of the CDR3: TGTGCCAGCAGCTTATTGTGGACAGGGGTCACCGGGGAGCTGTTTTTT. Its protein product is CASSLLWTGVTGELFF. Complete variable domain (other parts from reference TRBV7-9 and TRBJ2-2): DTGVSQNPRHKITKRGQNVTFRCDPISEHNRLYWYRQTLGQGPEFLTYFQNEAQLEKSRLLSDRFSAERPKGSFSTLEIQRTEQGDSAMYLCASSLLWTGVTGELFFGEGSRLTVL.

This clone was found many times. The CDR3 loop is CASTKSGGFLYNEQFF. The CDR3 DNA follows: TGTGCCAGCACCAAAAGCGGGGGATTCCTCTACAATGAGCAGTTCTTC. The V call is TRBV27, the J call TRBJ2-1; TRBD2 matches at 8 bases. Germline V gene data show CDR1 as MNHEY and CDR2 as SMNVEV (reference sequence). Germline trimming cut 7 bases from V and 3 bases from J; bases unmatched to any gene: 11. The CDR3 sequence is 16 residues long.

V is TRBV7-9 and J is TRBJ2-7, with TRBD1 as a possible D gene (8 bases). Trimming took off 5 bases at V and 10 bases at J, with 24 bases between the two ends. The CDR3 spans 15 residues. The germline V gene encodes CDR1 SEHNR and CDR2 FQNEAQ (reference sequence). The CDR3 loop is CASSRGGGTGFAQYF. The CDR3 DNA reads TGTGCCAGCAGCCGCGGGGGTGGGACAGGATTTGCCCAGTACTTC.

The chain recombines TRBV5-1 with TRBJ2-2, with 9 bases identical to TRBD2. The CDR3 loop spans 15 amino acids. Germline V gives CDR1 SGHRS, CDR2 YFSETQ. Trimming at V came to 0 bases and at J to 4 bases, leaving 1 base not matched to a gene. The CDR3 DNA follows: TGCGCCAGCAGCTTGGCTAGCGGGGTCACCGGGGAGCTGTTTTTT. Amino acids: CASSLASGVTGELFF.

This clone was detected only a few times. This chain links TRBV28 with TRBJ2-1; D might be TRBD2 (6 bases). The CDR3 has 15 amino acids. From germline, CDR1 is MDHEN and CDR2 SYDVKM. V dropped 2 bases and J dropped 4 bases, with 12 bases sitting between them. CDR3 DNA sequence: TGTGCCAGCAGTTTACCCGGGAGCGGATACAATGAGCAGTTCTTC. Residues: CASSLPGSGYNEQFF. The variable domain in full, completed from reference TRBV28 and TRBJ2-1, reads DVKVTQSSRYLVKRTGEKVFLECVQDMDHENMFWYRQDPGLGLRLIYFSYDVKMKEKGDIPEGYSVSREKKERFSLILESASTNQTSMYLCASSLPGSGYNEQFFGPGTRLTVL.

This clone was seen a few times. This chain connects TRBV18 to TRBJ1-3; a possible D gene is TRBD1 (5 bases). The CDR3 runs to 13 residues. V lost 2 bases and J lost 8, with 10 bases in between. In germline, CDR1 is KGHSH, CDR2 LQKENI. This CDR3 reads CASSPSTRDTIYF. CDR3 DNA sequence: TGTGCCAGCTCACCATCTACCAGGGACACCATATATTTT.